Shown below are 12 T cell receptor beta chains from a single sample sequenced in a study of T cell changes during pregnancy in multiple sclerosis. TCRdb's copy holds only in-frame clones and misses some; the assay was immunoSEQ multiplex PCR. The sample lists tens of thousands of clones; roughly nine tenths were seen once. Sample: peripheral blood, taken in the first trimester of pregnancy. These receptors were taken from a female donor in good health, enrolled as a control in a pregnancy study.

The genes are TRBV7-2 and TRBJ1-1; tentatively, D is TRBD1 (6 bases). V was trimmed by 9 bases and J by 4 bases, leaving 12 bases between them. From germline, CDR1 is SGHTA and CDR2 FQGNSA. The CDR3 has 12 residues. CDR3 coding DNA: TGTGCCAGGACAGGCGATTCCACTGAAGCTTTCTTT. It yields the protein CARTGDSTEAFF.

In this sample, this clone turned up a few times. The genes are TRBV6-5 and TRBJ1-1; 11 bases map to TRBD1. The CDR3 covers 15 residues. The J segment lost 3 bases and the V segment lost 5 bases, leaving 5 bases of the junction unmatched. Germline V gives CDR1 MNHEY, CDR2 SVGAGI. In DNA form, the CDR3 reads TGTGCCAGCAGTCCGGACAGGGGGCGGGACACTGAAGCTTTCTTT. As protein: CASSPDRGRDTEAFF.

This clone occurred once. The chain couples TRBV4-2 to TRBJ2-2, with D perhaps matching TRBD1 (6 bases). The V end lost 3 bases, the J end lost 6 bases, and 29 bases lay between the germline ends. The CDR3 runs to 20 residues. CDR1 and CDR2 (germline): LGHNA, YNFKEQ. The CDR3 region is CASSQVKPGHLAGRAGELFF. For the CDR3, the DNA is TGTGCCAGCAGCCAGGTAAAACCGGGACACCTCGCCGGTCGGGCCGGGGAGCTGTTTTTT.

The chain uses TRBV5-3 and TRBJ2-7; D might be TRBD2 (6 bases). TRBV5-3 qualifies as an ORF whose function is uncertain. CDR3 length equals 16 residues. The ends were cut back, 2 bases at V and 3 bases at J, with 18 bases in the middle. The CDR3 DNA follows: TGTGCCAGAAGCTTTTGGGGCGGGACTTATATCTACGAGCAGTACTTC. It specifies CARSFWGGTYIYEQYF.

This chain uses TRBV5-4 with TRBJ2-5, with TRBD1 as a possible D gene (6 bases). This CDR3 has 15 residues. In germline, CDR1 is SGHNT, CDR2 YYREEE (reference sequence). The V and J ends lost 4 bases and 1 base respectively, with 14 bases between them. The CDR3 DNA reads TGTGCCAGCAGCAGAAGGACAGAGCTCCAAGAGACCCAGTACTTC. Translated: CASSRRTELQETQYF.

CDR3 bases: TGTGCCTGGAGTAGAGGGGGCTCTCCCTACGAGCAGTACTTC. This translates into CAWSRGGSPYEQYF. The genes are TRBV30 and TRBJ2-7, with 7 bases matching TRBD1. This CDR3 region has 14 residues. Trimming removed 2 bases from V and 2 bases from J; junction bases left unmatched: 6. Germline CDR1 and CDR2: GTSNPN and SVGIG (reference sequence).

The chain joins TRBV7-2 to TRBJ1-1; no definite D call. V was trimmed by 1 base and J by 1 base, leaving 7 bases between them. The germline gives CDR1 SGHTA, CDR2 FQGNSA. The CDR3 is 14 residues long. The CDR3 spells CASSLVLGNTEAFF. The CDR3 DNA reads as TGTGCCAGCAGCTTAGTTCTCGGGAACACTGAAGCTTTCTTT.

The chain recombines TRBV18 with TRBJ2-1; unclear D gene. Germline V gives CDR1 KGHSH, CDR2 LQKENI. Trimming took 3 bases from V and 4 from J, leaving 7 bases between them. The CDR3 loop spans 13 amino acids. For the CDR3, the DNA is TGTGCCAGCTCACCTTCGCGGTACAATGAGCAGTTCTTC. It translates to CASSPSRYNEQFF.

The chain combines TRBV9 with TRBJ2-5, with a possible D match to TRBD2 (6 bases). This CDR3 region has 15 residues. Germline V lookup: CDR1 SGDLS, CDR2 YYNGEE. Trimming left V 0 bases short and J 4 bases short, with 13 bases between. CDR3 protein: CASSVGPGRGETQYF. In DNA, the CDR3 is TGTGCCAGCAGCGTAGGTCCCGGGAGAGGAGAGACCCAGTACTTC.

The CDR3: CASSEGVSQALTYEQYF. CDR3 sequence (DNA): TGTGCCAGCAGTGAAGGGGTTTCTCAGGCTCTAACCTACGAGCAGTACTTC. This chain uses TRBV2 with TRBJ2-7, with D uncertain. Germline values: CDR1 SNHLY, CDR2 FYNNEI. The CDR3 spans 17 residues. Between the trimmed V and J ends, which lost 1 base and 2 bases, there was a span of 18 bases.

To note about this clone: This specimen includes other DNA sequences encoding the same CDR3. The genes are TRBV6-1 and TRBJ2-5; no clear D. The ends were cut back, 3 bases at V and 2 bases at J, with 10 bases in the middle. Germline lookup yields CDR1 MNHNS and CDR2 SASEGT. The CDR3 length is 14 residues. Here the CDR3 DNA reads TGTGCCAGCAGTGAGCGGCGCCCACAAGAGACCCAGTACTTC. Translated: CASSERRPQETQYF.

The V gene is TRBV21-1, the J gene TRBJ1-5; no check of the table's D call, TRBD1, against the DNA was made. TRBV21-1 is listed as a pseudogene. The CDR3 covers 16 residues. CDR3 nucleotide sequence: TGTGCCAGCAGCAAAGGCCGACAGTCCCCCTTCCAGCCCCAGCATTTT. The encoded protein is CASSKGRQSPFQPQHF.